A single sample is the source of the 4 T cell receptor beta chains below, sequenced in a study of response to subunit inactivated influenza vaccine. TCRdb used MiXCR to reprocess the RT-PCR reads, holding one entry per CDR3 protein. In the table there are about 540,000 distinct CDR3 sequences, approximately 22% of which are singletons. The same specimen was also included in a second study, on T cells expressing NK-cell markers. From that report: The TCR beta cDNA came from 5'RACE template switching with UMIs.

Here the sequenced sample was CD4+ T cells sorted from PBMCs, taken about 11 days after vaccination. These receptors all stem from a man aged 50 to 59 who received an inactivated influenza vaccine.

This clonotype was detected only a few times. The chain couples TRBV29-1 to TRBJ2-1; D gene unclear. The V end was cut by 4 bases, the J end by 5 bases, with 12 bases between. CDR1 SQVTM and CDR2 ANQGSEA come from the germline V gene. The CDR3 runs to 13 residues. CDR3 protein: CSVGVGGHNEQFF. CDR3 nucleotides: TGCAGCGTTGGGGTCGGCGGCCACAATGAGCAGTTCTTC.

This clonotype has more than one count but fewer than ten. The CDR3 nucleotides read TGTGCCAGCAGAACTCCGGGACGCCAATTGGACTACACCTTC. The encoded protein is CASRTPGRQLDYTF. The chain uses TRBV6-1 and TRBJ1-2, with D tentatively TRBD1 (5 bases). The CDR3 contains 14 residues. Germline V CDR1 and CDR2: MNHNS, SASEGT. V was cut by 6 bases and J by 10 bases, with 21 bases left in between.

This clonotype was seen a few times. The chain couples TRBV6-1 to TRBJ1-3; the D is unclear. The CDR3 runs to 16 residues. Germline V gene sequence: CDR1 MNHNS, CDR2 SASEGT. The V gene lost 0 bases and the J gene lost 2 bases, with 11 bases spanning the gap. The CDR3, as DNA: TGTGCCAGCAGTGAAGCGCGAACTCATCCTGGAAACACCATATATTTT. Translation: CASSEARTHPGNTIYF.

In its sample, this clonotype was seen a few times. V is TRBV29-1 and J is TRBJ2-1, with D hard to call. Trimming shortened V by 4 bases and J by 7 bases, and 14 bases separated the two germline ends. The CDR3 runs 13 residues. Germline loops: CDR1 SQVTM, CDR2 ANQGSEA. The CDR3 bases are TGCAGCGTTGTTTCACACATTCGTAATGAGCAGTTCTTC. It codes for CSVVSHIRNEQFF.